This TCR beta chain stems from a study of cytomegalovirus exposure and HLA in healthy donors. CDR3 length: 14 residues. V lost 1 base to trimming and J lost 4 bases, with 10 bases between them. Germline values: CDR1 SNHLY, CDR2 FYNNEI. Note on this clone: What it binds is not known. Additional DNA sequences in this sample encode the identical CDR3.

PCR amplification relied on 60 Vbeta primers (plus 13 Jbeta primers). The method was immunoSEQ multiplex PCR; TCRdb's version includes in-frame clones alone and lacks a portion of them. The sample holds over 85,000 clones, approximately 75% seen once. The donors were healthy bone marrow donors. Notes on the study in general: With DRB1 most and HLA-C fewest, TCR association rates differed between HLA loci in a later analysis. Under in vitro conditions, a few CMV-associated chains were confirmed as specific for CMV antigens. Most TCR sequences were seen very rarely across donors, but some public TCRs occurred in many.

The receptor was isolated from a woman aged 40 to 50 in good health and CMV-seronegative. Sequencing input: PBMCs. The chain is built from TRBV2 and TRBJ2-5; perhaps TRBD1 as D (5 bases). The CDR3 bases are TGTGCCAGCAGTGAAGACGGAAGGGGAGAGACCCAGTACTTC. It specifies CASSEDGRGETQYF.